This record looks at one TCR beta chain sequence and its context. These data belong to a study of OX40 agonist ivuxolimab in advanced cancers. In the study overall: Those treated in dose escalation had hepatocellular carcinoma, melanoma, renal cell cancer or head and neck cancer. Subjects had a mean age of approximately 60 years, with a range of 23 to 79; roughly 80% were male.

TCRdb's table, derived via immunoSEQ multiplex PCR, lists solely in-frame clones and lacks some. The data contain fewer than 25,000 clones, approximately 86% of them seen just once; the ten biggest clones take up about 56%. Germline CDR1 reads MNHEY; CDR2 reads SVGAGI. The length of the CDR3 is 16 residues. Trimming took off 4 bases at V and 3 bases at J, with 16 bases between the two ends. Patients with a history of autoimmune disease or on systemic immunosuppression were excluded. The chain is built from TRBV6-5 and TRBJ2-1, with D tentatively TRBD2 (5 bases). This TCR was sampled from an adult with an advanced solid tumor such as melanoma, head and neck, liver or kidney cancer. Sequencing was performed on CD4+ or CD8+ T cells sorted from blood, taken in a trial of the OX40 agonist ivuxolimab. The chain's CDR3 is CASSLYGLTDYNEQFF. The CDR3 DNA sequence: TGTGCCAGCAGTTTATACGGACTGACTGACTACAATGAGCAGTTCTTC.